The entry that follows covers one T cell receptor (beta chain) sequence. The data derive from a study of shared clonotypes between healthy human individuals. Trimming stripped 0 bases from V and 6 bases from J, with 8 bases between. The CDR3 is 14 amino acids. Germline-derived CDR1 and CDR2 are SGHAT and FQNNGV. Data came from immunoSEQ multiplex PCR; TCRdb stores just in-frame clones and leaves some out. The sample records some 980,000 clones, approximately 80% being singletons. The chain couples TRBV11-2 to TRBJ2-2; no clear D. The sample taken for sequencing was memory CD4+ T cells sorted from blood. Subset in this sample: CD45RA-negative fraction. The sequence came from a man in his late teens or twenties in good health. CDR3 in DNA: TGTGCCAGCAGCTTAGATTGGGTGTCCGGGGAGCTGTTTTTT. It is translated as CASSLDWVSGELFF.